The clone carrying this T cell receptor beta chain showed up just a few times. Its antigen is as yet unknown. The sample is drawn from a study of T-cell reconstitution after alpha-beta-depleted transplantation in children. Unique molecular identifiers were incorporated when the TCRbeta library was constructed. TCRdb passed the PCR reads through MiXCR, listing each CDR3 protein once. The profile shows roughly 490,000 distinct CDR3 sequences, about an eighth of them singletons. The CDR3 is 16 residues long. Germline assignment: CDR1 SGHAT and CDR2 FQNNGV. J was trimmed by 4 bases and V by 2 bases; bases with no gene match: 4. Notes on the study in general: A year post-transplant, T-cell counts and diversity derived mostly from newly produced T cells. Surviving recipient T cells and thymic progenitors accounted for the high day-60 TCRbeta diversity observed in some patients. By about two months after transplant, alpha-beta T cells reportedly arose from several hundred graft clones that had expanded.

The source was PBMCs, mostly from graft donor cells, collected 180 days after TCRalphabeta/CD19-depleted stem cell transplant. The TCR comes from a female patient aged 2-9 years who had a stem cell transplant for aplastic anemia, so the T cells may come from the graft donor. The V call is TRBV11-2, the J call TRBJ2-1; 11 bases agree with TRBD2. CDR3 in DNA: TGTGCCAGCAGCTTACTAGCGGGAGGAAAGTACAATGAGCAGTTCTTC. This encodes CASSLLAGGKYNEQFF.